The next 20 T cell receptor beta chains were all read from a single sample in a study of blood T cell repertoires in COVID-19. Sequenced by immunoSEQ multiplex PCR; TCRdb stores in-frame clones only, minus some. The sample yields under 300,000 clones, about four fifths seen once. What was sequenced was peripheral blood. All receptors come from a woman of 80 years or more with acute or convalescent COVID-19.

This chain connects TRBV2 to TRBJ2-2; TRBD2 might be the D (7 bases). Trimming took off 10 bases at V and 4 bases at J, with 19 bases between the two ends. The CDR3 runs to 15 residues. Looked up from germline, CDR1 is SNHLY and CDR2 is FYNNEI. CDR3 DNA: TGTGCCACCCGGGTAGAGGGGGGGCTCACCGGGGAGCTGTTTTTT. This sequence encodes CATRVEGGLTGELFF.

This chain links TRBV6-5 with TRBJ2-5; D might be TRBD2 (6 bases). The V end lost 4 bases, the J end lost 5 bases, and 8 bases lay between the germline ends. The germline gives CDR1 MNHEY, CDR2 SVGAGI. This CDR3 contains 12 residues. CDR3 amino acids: CASSSRGETQYF. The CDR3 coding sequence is TGTGCCAGCAGTTCCCGGGGGGAGACCCAGTACTTC.

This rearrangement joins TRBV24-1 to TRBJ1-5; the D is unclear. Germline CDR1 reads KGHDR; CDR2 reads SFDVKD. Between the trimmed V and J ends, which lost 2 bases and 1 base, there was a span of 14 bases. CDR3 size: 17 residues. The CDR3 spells CATSDSAVGGSNQPQHF. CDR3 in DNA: TGTGCCACCAGTGATTCCGCCGTCGGAGGGAGCAATCAGCCCCAGCATTTT.

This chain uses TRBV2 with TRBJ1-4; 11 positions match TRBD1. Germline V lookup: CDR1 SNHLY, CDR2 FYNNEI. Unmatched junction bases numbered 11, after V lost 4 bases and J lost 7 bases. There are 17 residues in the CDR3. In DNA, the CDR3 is TGTGCCAGCAGTGCCGGGACAGGGGGTTTTTATTTTGAAAAACTGTTTTTT. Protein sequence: CASSAGTGGFYFEKLFF.

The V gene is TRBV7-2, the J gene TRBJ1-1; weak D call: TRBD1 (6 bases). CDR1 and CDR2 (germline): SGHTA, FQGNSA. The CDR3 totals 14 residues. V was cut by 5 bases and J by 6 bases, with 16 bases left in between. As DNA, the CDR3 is TGTGCCAGCAGCGTCACTCACAGGGCTGCTGAAGCTTTCTTT. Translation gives CASSVTHRAAEAFF.

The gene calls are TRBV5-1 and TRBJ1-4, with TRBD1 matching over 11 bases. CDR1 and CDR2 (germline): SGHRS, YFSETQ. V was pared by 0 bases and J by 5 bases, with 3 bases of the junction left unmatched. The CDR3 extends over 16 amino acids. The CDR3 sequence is CASSLGTGGANEKLFF. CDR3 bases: TGCGCCAGCAGCTTGGGGACAGGGGGCGCGAATGAAAAACTGTTTTTT.

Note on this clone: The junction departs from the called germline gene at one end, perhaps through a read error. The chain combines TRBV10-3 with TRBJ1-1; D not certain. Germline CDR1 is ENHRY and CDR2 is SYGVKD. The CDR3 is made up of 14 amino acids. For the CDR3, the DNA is TGTGCCACCAGTAGCCCACAGCTGAACACTGAAGCTTTCTTT. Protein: CATSSPQLNTEAFF.

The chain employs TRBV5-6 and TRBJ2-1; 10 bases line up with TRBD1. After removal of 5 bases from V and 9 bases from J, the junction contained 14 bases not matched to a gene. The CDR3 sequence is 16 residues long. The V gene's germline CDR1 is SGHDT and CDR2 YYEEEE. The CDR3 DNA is TGTGCCAGCAGGAGACAGGGGGCGGCCCTGATAACTGAGCAGTTCTTC. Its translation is CASRRQGAALITEQFF. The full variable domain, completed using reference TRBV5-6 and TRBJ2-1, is DAGVTQSPTHLIKTRGQQVTLRCSPKSGHDTVSWYQQALGQGPQFIFQYYEEEERQRGNFPDRFSGHQFPNYSSELNVNALLLGDSALYLCASRRQGAALITEQFFGPGTRLTVL.

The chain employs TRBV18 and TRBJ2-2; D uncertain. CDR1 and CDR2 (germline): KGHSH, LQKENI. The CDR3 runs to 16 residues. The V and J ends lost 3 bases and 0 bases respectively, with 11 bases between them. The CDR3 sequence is CASSPPFTANTGELFF. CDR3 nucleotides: TGTGCCAGCTCACCCCCCTTCACGGCGAACACCGGGGAGCTGTTTTTT.

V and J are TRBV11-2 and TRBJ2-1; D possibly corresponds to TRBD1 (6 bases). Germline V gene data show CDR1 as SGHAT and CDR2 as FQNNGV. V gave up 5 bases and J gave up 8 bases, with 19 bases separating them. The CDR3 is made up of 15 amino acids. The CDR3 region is CASSRVGLKGDEQFF. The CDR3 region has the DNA TGTGCCAGCAGCCGGGTTGGCCTTAAGGGGGATGAGCAGTTCTTC.

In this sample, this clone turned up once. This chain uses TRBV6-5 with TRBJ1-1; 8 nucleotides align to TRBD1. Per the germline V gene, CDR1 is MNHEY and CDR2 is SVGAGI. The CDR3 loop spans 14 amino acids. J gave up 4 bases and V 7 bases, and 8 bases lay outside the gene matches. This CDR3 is CASTQFTGGTEAFF. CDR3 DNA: TGTGCCAGCACCCAATTCACAGGGGGCACTGAAGCTTTCTTT.

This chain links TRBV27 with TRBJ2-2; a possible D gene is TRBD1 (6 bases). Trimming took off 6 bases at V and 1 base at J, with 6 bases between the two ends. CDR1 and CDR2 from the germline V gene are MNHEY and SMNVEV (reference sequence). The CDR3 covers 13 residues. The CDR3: CASRQGNTGELFF. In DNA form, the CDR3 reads TGTGCCAGCAGACAGGGGAACACCGGGGAGCTGTTTTTT.

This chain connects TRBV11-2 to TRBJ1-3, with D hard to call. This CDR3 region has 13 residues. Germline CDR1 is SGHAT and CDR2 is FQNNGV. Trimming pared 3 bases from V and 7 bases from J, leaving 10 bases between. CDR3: CASSFAQSNTIYF. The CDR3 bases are TGTGCCAGCAGCTTCGCACAGAGCAACACCATATATTTT. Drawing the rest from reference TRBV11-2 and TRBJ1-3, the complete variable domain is EAGVAQSPRYKIIEKRQSVAFWCNPISGHATLYWYQQILGQGPKLLIQFQNNGVVDDSQLPKDRFSAERLKGVDSTLKIQPAKLEDSAVYLCASSFAQSNTIYFGEGSWLTVV.

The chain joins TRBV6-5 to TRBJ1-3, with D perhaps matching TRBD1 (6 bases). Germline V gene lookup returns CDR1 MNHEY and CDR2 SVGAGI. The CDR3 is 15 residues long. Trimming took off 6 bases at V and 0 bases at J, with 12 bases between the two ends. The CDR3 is CASRTDRFSGNTIYF. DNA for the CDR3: TGTGCCAGCAGAACCGACAGGTTCTCTGGAAACACCATATATTTT.

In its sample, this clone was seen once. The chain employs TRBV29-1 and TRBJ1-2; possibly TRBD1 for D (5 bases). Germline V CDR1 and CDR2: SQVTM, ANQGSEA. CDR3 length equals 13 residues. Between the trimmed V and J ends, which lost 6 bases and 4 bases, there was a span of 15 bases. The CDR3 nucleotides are TGCAGCGTGTCGGGGGATTACTCCTATGGCTACACCTTC. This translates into CSVSGDYSYGYTF.

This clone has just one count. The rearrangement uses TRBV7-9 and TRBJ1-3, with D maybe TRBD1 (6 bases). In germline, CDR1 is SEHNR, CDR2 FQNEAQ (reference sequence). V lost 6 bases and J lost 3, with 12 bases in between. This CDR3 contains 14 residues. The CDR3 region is CASSMGHHGNTIYF. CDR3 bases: TGTGCCAGCAGTATGGGACACCATGGAAACACCATATATTTT.

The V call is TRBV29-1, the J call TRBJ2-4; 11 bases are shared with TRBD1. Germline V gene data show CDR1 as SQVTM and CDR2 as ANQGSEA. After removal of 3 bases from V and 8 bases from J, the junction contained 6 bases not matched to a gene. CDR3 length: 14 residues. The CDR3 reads CSVEDRGQSDIQYF. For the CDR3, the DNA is TGCAGCGTTGAGGACAGGGGGCAATCGGACATTCAGTACTTC.

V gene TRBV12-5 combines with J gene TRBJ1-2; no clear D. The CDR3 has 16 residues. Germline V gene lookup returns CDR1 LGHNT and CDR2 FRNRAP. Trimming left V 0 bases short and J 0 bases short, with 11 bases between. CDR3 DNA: TGTGCTAGTGGTTTGGTACCAGGCAGGACTAACTATGGCTACACCTTC. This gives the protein CASGLVPGRTNYGYTF.

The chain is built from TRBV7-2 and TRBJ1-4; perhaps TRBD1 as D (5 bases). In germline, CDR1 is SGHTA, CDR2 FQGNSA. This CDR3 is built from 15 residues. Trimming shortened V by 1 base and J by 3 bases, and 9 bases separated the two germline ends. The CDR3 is CASSLVSGPNEKLFF. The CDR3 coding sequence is TGTGCCAGCAGCTTAGTGTCAGGGCCTAATGAAAAACTGTTTTTT.

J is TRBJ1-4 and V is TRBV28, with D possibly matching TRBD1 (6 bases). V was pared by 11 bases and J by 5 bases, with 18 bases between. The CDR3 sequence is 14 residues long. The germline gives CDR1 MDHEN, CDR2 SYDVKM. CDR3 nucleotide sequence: TGTGCCTCAGCCGGGACAACGGCAAATGAAAAACTGTTTTTT. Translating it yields CASAGTTANEKLFF. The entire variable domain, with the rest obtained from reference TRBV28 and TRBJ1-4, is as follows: DVKVTQSSRYLVKRTGEKVFLECVQDMDHENMFWYRQDPGLGLRLIYFSYDVKMKEKGDIPEGYSVSREKKERFSLILESASTNQTSMYLCASAGTTANEKLFFGSGTQLSVL.